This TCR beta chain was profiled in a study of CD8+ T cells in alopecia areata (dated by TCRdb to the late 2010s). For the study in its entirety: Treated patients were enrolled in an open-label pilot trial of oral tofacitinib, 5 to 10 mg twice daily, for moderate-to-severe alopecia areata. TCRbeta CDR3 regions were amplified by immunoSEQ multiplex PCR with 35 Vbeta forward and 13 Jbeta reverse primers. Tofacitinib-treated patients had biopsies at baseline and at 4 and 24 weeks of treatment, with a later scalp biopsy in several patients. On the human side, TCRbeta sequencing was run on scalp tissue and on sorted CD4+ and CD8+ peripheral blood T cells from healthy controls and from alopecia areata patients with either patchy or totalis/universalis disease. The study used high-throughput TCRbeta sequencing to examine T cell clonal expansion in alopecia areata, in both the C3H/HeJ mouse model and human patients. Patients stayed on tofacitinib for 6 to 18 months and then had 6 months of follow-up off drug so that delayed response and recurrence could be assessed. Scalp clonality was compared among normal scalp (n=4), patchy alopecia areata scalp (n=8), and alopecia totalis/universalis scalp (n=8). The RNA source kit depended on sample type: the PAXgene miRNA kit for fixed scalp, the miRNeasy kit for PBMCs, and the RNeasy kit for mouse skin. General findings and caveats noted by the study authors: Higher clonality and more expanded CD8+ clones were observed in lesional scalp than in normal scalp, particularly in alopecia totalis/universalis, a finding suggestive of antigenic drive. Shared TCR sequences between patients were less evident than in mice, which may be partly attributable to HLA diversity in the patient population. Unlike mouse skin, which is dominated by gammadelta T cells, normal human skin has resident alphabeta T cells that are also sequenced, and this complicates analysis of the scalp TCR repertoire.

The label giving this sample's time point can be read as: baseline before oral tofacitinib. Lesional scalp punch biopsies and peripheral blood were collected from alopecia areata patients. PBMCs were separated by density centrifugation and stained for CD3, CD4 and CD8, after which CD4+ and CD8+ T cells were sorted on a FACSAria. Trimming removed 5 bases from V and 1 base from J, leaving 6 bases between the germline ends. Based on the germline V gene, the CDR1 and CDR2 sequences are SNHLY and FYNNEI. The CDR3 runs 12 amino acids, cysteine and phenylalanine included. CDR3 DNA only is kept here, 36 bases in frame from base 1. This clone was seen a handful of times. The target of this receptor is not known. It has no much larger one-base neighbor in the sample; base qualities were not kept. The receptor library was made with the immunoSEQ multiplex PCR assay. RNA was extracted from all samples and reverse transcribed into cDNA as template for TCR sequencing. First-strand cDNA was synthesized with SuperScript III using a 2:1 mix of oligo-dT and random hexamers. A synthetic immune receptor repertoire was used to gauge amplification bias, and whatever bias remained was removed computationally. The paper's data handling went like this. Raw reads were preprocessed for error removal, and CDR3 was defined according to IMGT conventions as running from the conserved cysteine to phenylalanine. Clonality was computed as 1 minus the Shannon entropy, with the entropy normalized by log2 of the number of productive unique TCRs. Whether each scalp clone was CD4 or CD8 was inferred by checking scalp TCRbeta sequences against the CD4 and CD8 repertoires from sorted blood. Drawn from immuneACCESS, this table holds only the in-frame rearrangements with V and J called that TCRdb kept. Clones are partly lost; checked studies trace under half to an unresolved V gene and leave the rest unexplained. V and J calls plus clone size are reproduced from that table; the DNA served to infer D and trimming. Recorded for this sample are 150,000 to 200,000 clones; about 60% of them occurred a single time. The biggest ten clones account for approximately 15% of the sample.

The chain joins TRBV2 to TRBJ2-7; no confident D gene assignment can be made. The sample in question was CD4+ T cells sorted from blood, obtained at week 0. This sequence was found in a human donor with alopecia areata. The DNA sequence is TGTGCCAGCAGTCAAGAATCCTACGAGCAGTACTTC. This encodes CASSQESYEQYF.